This TCR beta chain was sequenced for a study of control samples from healthy donors and cancer patients. The protocol was immunoSEQ multiplex PCR, while the TCRdb copy is restricted to in-frame clones and leaves out a portion. The sample records around 130,000 clones, over 75% being singletons. This CDR3 has 15 residues. Between the trimmed V and J ends, which lost 0 bases and 5 bases, there was a span of 11 bases. Germline V gene data show CDR1 as LGHDT and CDR2 as YNNKEL (reference sequence). The sequenced sample consisted of blood. This receptor was taken from a man aged 18-30 years in good health. V usage is TRBV3-1 (or the pseudogene TRBV3-2) and J usage is TRBJ1-3, with D possibly being TRBD1 (5 bases). Here the CDR3 DNA reads TGTGCCAGCAGCCAAGACAGGGTCACTAGAAACACCATATATTTT. It is translated as CASSQDRVTRNTIYF.